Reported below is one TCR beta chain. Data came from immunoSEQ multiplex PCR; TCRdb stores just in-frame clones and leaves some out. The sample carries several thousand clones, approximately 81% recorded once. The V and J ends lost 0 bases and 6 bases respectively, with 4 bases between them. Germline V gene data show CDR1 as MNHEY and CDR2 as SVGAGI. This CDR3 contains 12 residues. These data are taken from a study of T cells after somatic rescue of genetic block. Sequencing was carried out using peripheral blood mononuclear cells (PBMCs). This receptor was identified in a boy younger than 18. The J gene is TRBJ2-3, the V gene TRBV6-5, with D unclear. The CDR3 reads CASSYSGDTQYF. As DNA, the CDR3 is TGTGCCAGCAGTTACTCGGGTGATACGCAGTATTTT.